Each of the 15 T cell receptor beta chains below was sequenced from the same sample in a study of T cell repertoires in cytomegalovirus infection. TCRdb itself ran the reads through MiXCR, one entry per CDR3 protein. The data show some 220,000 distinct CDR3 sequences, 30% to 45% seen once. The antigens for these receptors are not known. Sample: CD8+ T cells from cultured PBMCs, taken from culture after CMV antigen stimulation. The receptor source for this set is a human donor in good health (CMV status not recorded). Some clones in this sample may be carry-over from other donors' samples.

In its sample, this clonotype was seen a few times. This CDR3 reads CASGLDLPLNEQFF. DNA for the CDR3: TGTGCTAGTGGTTTGGACCTCCCCCTCAATGAGCAGTTCTTC. The V and J genes are TRBV12-5 and TRBJ2-1, with D unresolved. The CDR3 length is 14 residues. Germline V gene sequence: CDR1 LGHNT, CDR2 FRNRAP. V was clipped by 1 base and J by 6 bases, with 10 bases between them.

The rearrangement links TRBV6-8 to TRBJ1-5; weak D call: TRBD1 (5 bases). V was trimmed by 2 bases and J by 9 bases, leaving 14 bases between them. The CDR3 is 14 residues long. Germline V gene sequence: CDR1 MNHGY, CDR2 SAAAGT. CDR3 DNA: TGTGCCAGCAGTTACCAGGAAGGGGATCGGCCCCAGCATTTT. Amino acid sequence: CASSYQEGDRPQHF.

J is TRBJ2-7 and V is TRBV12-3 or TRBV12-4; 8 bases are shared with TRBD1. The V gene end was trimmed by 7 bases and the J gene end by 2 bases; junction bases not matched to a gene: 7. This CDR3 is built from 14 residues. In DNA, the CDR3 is TGTGCCAGCACGTCCGGGACAGGAACCTACGAGCAGTACTTC. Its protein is CASTSGTGTYEQYF.

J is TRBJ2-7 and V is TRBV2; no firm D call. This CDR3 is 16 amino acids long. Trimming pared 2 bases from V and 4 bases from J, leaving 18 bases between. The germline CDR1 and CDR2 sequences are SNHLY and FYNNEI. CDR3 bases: TGTGCCAGCAGTGAATTCGCCAGCTCCAGAAATTACGAGCAGTACTTC. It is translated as CASSEFASSRNYEQYF.

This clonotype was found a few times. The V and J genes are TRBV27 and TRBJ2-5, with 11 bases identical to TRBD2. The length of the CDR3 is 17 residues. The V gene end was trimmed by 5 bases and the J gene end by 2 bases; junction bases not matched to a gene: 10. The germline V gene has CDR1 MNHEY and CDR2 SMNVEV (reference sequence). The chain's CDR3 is CASSPNPGLAEQETQYF. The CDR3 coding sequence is TGTGCCAGCAGTCCAAATCCGGGACTAGCGGAGCAAGAGACCCAGTACTTC.

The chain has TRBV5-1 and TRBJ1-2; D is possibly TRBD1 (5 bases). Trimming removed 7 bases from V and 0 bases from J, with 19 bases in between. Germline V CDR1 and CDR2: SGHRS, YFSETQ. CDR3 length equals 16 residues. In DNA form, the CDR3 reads TGCGCCAGCGGAGGGACCCCCGTTGATGCTAACTATGGCTACACCTTC. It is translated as CASGGTPVDANYGYTF.

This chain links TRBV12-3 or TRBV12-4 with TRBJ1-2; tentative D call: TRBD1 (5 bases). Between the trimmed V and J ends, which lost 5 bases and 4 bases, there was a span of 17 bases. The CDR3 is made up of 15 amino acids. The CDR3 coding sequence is TGTGCCAGCAGTCAAACCCCGGGGGAGAGCTATGGCTACACCTTC. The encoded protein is CASSQTPGESYGYTF.

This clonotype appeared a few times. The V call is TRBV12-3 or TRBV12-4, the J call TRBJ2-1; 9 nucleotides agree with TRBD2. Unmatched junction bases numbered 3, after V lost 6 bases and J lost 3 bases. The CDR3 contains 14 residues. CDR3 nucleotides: TGTGCCAGCAGCGGACTAGCGTACTACAATGAGCAGTTCTTC. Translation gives CASSGLAYYNEQFF.

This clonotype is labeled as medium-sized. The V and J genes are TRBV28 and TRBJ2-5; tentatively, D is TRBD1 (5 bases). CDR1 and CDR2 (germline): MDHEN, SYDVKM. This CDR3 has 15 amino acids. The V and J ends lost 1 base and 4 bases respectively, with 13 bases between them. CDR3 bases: TGTGCCAGCAGTTTATTGGCCAGGGTAAGAGAGACCCAGTACTTC. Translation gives CASSLLARVRETQYF.

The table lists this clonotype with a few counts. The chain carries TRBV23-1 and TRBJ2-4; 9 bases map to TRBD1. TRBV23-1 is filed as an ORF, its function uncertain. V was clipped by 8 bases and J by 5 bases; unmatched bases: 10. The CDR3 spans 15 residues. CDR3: CASARDREAQNIQYF. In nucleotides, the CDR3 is TGCGCCAGCGCCCGGGACAGGGAGGCCCAAAACATTCAGTACTTC.

CDR3 residues: CASSYIWLAVRTDTQYF. The CDR3 nucleotides read TGTGCCAGCAGTTACATCTGGCTAGCGGTGAGAACAGATACGCAGTATTTT. V usage is TRBV6-7 and J usage is TRBJ2-3, with TRBD2 identical over 7 bases. TRBV6-7 is an ORF; its function is uncertain. This CDR3 has 17 residues. J was trimmed by 3 bases and V by 2 bases; bases with no gene match: 11.

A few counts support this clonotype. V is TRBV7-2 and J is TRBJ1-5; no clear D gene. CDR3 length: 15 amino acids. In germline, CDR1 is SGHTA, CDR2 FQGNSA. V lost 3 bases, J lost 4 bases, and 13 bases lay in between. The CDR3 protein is CASSFTSLGNQPQHF. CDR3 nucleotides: TGTGCCAGCAGCTTTACCTCCCTGGGGAATCAGCCCCAGCATTTT.

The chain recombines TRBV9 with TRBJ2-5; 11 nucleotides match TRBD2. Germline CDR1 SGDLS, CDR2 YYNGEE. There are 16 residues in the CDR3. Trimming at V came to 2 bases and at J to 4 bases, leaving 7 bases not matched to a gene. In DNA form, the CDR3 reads TGTGCCAGCAGCGTCCTTAGCGGGGGGGTAGGAGAGACCCAGTACTTC. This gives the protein CASSVLSGGVGETQYF.

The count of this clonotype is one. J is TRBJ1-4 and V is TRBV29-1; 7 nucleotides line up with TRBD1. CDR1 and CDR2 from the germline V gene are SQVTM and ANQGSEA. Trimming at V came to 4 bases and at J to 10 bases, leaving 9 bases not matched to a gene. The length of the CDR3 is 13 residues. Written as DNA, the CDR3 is TGCAGCGTTGGAGTGGACAGGAGTGGAAAACTGTTTTTT. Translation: CSVGVDRSGKLFF.

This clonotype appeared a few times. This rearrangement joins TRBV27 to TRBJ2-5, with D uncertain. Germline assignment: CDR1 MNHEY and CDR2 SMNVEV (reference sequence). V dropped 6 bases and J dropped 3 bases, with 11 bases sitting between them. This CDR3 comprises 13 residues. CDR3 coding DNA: TGTGCCAGCAGCGGGCTTCAAGAAGAGACCCAGTACTTC. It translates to CASSGLQEETQYF.